These 10 T cell receptor beta chains came from one sample sequenced in a study of T cells in Graves' hyperthyroidism and ophthalmopathy. TCR beta CDR3 region amplification was performed from RNA transcripts. Using the HTBI primer set, a first-round RT-PCR was run on the TCR CDR3. TCRdb used MiXCR to reprocess the multiplex PCR reads, holding one entry per CDR3 protein. This sample has 500,000 to 600,000 distinct CDR3 sequences; roughly 46% occur once, and the top ten carry about 8.3%. Source material: peripheral blood or thyroid tissue (not recorded which). The origin of the receptors is a woman aged 18 to 35 with Graves' hyperthyroidism.

This clonotype has ten or more counts. This chain uses TRBV5-1 with TRBJ1-1, with D perhaps matching TRBD1 (5 bases). V lost 5 bases and J 0 bases, leaving 11 bases between the germline ends. This CDR3 comprises 14 residues. Germline loops: CDR1 SGHRS, CDR2 YFSETQ. CDR3: CASSLGHMNTEAFF. In nucleotides, the CDR3 is TGCGCCAGCAGTTTAGGACATATGAACACTGAAGCTTTCTTT.

This chain uses TRBV7-2 with TRBJ2-1; 10 nucleotides match TRBD2. The germline gives CDR1 SGHTA, CDR2 FQGNSA. The CDR3 consists of 15 residues. The J segment lost 8 bases and the V segment lost 1 base, leaving 5 bases of the junction unmatched. The CDR3 DNA follows: TGTGCCAGCAGCTTAGTTCCTAGCGGGAGCTATGAGCAGTTCTTC. This encodes CASSLVPSGSYEQFF.

The chain carries TRBV7-6 and TRBJ2-7; TRBD2 matches at 13 bases. The V gene's germline CDR1 is SGHVS and CDR2 FNYEAQ. With V trimmed by 5 bases and J by 4 bases, 11 bases remained unmatched. The CDR3 extends over 17 amino acids. The CDR3 protein is CASSQLWGTSGKYEQYF. The CDR3 nucleotides read TGTGCCAGCAGCCAGCTCTGGGGGACTAGCGGGAAGTACGAGCAGTACTTC.

This clonotype was detected many times. CDR3 DNA: TGTGCCAGCAGCTTACTACCTAAGAGGGAATACGAGCAGTACTTC. It is translated as CASSLLPKREYEQYF. The J gene is TRBJ2-7, the V gene TRBV7-2; D perhaps matches TRBD2 (5 bases). The V end lost 2 bases, the J end lost 4 bases, and 15 bases lay between the germline ends. Germline-derived CDR1 and CDR2 are SGHTA and FQGNSA. The CDR3 sequence is 15 residues long. The entire variable domain, with the rest obtained from reference TRBV7-2 and TRBJ2-7, is as follows: GAGVSQSPSNKVTEKGKDVELRCDPISGHTALYWYRQSLGQGLEFLIYFQGNSAPDKSGLPSDRFSAERTGGSVSTLTIQRTQQEDSAVYLCASSLLPKREYEQYFGPGTRLTVT.

This chain links TRBV7-2 with TRBJ2-7; TRBD1 agrees at 11 bases. Germline-derived CDR1 and CDR2 are SGHTA and FQGNSA. The ends lost 7 bases at V and 5 bases at J; junction bases unmatched: 7. The CDR3 totals 14 residues. CDR3 coding DNA: TGTGCCAGCACCCCTCGGACAGGGGGCAACGAGCAGTACTTC. As protein: CASTPRTGGNEQYF.

This clonotype was detected ten times or more. CDR3 amino acids: CATSETSGTGANQPQHF. Written as DNA, the CDR3 is TGTGCCACCAGTGAAACTTCCGGGACAGGGGCAAATCAGCCCCAGCATTTT. The chain uses TRBV24-1 and TRBJ1-5; TRBD1 aligns across 10 bases. The germline CDR1 and CDR2 sequences are KGHDR and SFDVKD. The CDR3 runs to 17 residues. Trimming at V came to 4 bases and at J to 4 bases, leaving 9 bases not matched to a gene.

Note on this clonotype: The conserved phenylalanine or tryptophan normally closing the CDR3 is absent here, so this likely arose from a read error. The DNA is omitted, as the CDR3 cannot be located on it reliably, and the CDR3 follows TCRdb's listing. The chain has TRBV4-1 and TRBJ1-5; the D call of TRBD1 is as the table states it, not checked on the DNA. From its first to its last residue, the CDR3 has 11 amino acids. Germline CDR1 reads MGHRA; CDR2 reads YSYEKL. The CDR3 loop is CASSQGGVTGL.

The chain recombines TRBV14 with TRBJ1-4; no reliable D call. The CDR3 sequence is 16 residues long. CDR1 is SGHDN and CDR2 is FVKESK in the germline V gene. V was trimmed by 4 bases and J by 6 bases, leaving 18 bases between them. CDR3 sequence (DNA): TGTGCCAGCAGCCCGAGACAAGCTGGGGTGGATGAAAAACTGTTTTTT. This encodes CASSPRQAGVDEKLFF.

This clonotype was found a few times. This chain links TRBV7-9 with TRBJ2-6; 10 positions agree with TRBD1. This CDR3 contains 20 residues. CDR1 is SEHNR and CDR2 is FQNEAQ in the germline V gene (reference sequence). V gave up 2 bases and J gave up 4 bases; unmatched junction bases: 14. The CDR3 bases are TGTGCCAGCAGCTTATCGGAGGGACAGGGGTTCCCTCAGGGGGCCAACGTCCTGACTTTC. Translation gives CASSLSEGQGFPQGANVLTF.

The chain has TRBV10-1 and TRBJ2-7, with a tentative D call TRBD1 (6 bases). Trimming shortened V by 3 bases and J by 4 bases, and 10 bases separated the two germline ends. The CDR3 has 13 residues. In germline, CDR1 is WNHNN, CDR2 SYGVQD (reference sequence). CDR3: CASSEPQGYEQYF. In DNA form, the CDR3 reads TGCGCCAGCAGTGAACCACAGGGATACGAGCAGTACTTC.